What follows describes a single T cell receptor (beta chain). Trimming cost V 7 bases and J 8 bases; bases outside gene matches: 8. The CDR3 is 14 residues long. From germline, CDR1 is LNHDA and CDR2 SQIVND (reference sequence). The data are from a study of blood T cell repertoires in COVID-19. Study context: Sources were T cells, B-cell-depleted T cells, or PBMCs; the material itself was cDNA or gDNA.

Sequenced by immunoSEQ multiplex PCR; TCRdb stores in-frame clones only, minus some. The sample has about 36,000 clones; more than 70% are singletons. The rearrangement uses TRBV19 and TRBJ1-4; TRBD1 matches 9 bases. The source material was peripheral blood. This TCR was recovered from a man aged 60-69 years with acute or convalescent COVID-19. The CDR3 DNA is TGTGCCAGTACCTCGTGGGACAGGGCGGAAAAACTGTTTTTT. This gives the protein CASTSWDRAEKLFF.